Given below is one T cell receptor (beta chain) in context. These data belong to a study of blood T cell repertoires in COVID-19. Background on the study: From the United States, Italy and Spain came samples of acute and convalescent COVID-19. PBMCs, B-cell-depleted T cells, or T cells were the source of the cDNA or gDNA that made up the material.

Per the germline V gene, CDR1 is SGHTA and CDR2 is FQGTGA. This CDR3 comprises 16 residues. Trimming left V 4 bases short and J 0 bases short, with 10 bases between. In the original workflow: Reference gene primer amplification gave estimated nucleated cell counts. Clones were read by immunoSEQ multiplex PCR, and TCRdb kept only the in-frame ones, dropping some. The V and J calls and clone size were taken over from that table, and D and trimming were inferred from the DNA. The repertoire holds roughly 130,000 clones, with 75% to 90% as singletons. The sequence came from a man between 65 and 79 years old with acute or convalescent COVID-19. Material for sequencing was peripheral blood. The chain joins TRBV7-3 to TRBJ2-6; TRBD1 is a possible D gene (5 bases). The CDR3 region is CASSSQGTSGANVLTF. CDR3 coding DNA: TGTGCCAGCAGCTCGCAGGGAACCTCTGGGGCCAACGTCCTGACTTTC.